This TCR beta chain is drawn from a study of response to subunit inactivated influenza vaccine. Study conclusions and caveats: T cells newly recruited by each seasonal influenza vaccination are few, the authors suggested.

This clonotype was picked up a small number of times. No antigen is known for it. TCRdb reanalysed the RT-PCR reads using MiXCR and keeps one entry per CDR3 protein. Here the sample spans some 180,000 distinct CDR3 sequences, about a tenth being singletons. CDR1 SGHRS and CDR2 YFSETQ come from the germline V gene. V was clipped by 1 base and J by 0 bases, with 9 bases between them. The CDR3 runs to 15 residues. This receptor was obtained from a man aged 50-59 years who received an inactivated influenza vaccine. The chain has TRBV5-1 and TRBJ2-3; D uncertain. Sequenced here: non-naive T cells sorted from PBMCs, sampled on the day of vaccination. The DNA of the CDR3 is TGCGCCAGCAGCTTGACTGTCTCTAGCACAGATACGCAGTATTTT. It translates to CASSLTVSSTDTQYF.